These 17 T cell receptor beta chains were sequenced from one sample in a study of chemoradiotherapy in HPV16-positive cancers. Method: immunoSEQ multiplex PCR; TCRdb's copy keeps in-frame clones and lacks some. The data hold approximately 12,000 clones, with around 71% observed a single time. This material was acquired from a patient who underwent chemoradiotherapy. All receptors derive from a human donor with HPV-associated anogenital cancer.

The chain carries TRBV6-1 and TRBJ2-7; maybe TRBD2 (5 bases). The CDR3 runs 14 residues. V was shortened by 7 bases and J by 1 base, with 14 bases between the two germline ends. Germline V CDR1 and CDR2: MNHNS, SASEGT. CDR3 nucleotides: TGTGCCAGCACTAGAAGCGGAGCTTCCTACGAGCAGTACTTC. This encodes CASTRSGASYEQYF.

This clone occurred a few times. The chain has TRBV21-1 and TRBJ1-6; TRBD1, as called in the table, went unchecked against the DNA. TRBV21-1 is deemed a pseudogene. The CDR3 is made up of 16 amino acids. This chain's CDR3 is CASSTSPGQDNSPLHF. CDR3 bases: TGTGCCAGCAGCACTTCACCGGGACAGGATAATTCACCCCTCCACTTT.

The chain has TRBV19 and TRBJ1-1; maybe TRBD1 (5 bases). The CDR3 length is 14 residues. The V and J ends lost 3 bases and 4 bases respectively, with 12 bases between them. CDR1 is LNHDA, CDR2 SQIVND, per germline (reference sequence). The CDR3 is CASSIGLGTTEAFF. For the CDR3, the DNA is TGTGCCAGTAGTATTGGGTTAGGGACCACTGAAGCTTTCTTT.

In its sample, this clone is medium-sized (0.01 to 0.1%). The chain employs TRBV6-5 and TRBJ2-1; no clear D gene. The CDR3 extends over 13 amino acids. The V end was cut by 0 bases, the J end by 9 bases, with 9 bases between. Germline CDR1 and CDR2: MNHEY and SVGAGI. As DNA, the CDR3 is TGTGCCAGCAGTTACTCCACTTGGTTTGAGCAGTTCTTC. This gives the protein CASSYSTWFEQFF.

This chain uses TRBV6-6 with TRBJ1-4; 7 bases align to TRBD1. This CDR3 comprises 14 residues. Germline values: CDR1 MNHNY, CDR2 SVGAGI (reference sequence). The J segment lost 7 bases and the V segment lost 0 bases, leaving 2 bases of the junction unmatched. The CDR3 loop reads CASSYSAGGEKLFF. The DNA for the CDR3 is TGTGCCAGCAGTTACTCGGCAGGGGGTGAAAAACTGTTTTTT.

CDR3 amino acids: CASRARTGSGELFF. In DNA form, the CDR3 reads TGTGCCAGCAGGGCTCGGACAGGGTCCGGGGAGCTGTTTTTT. The chain couples TRBV11-2 to TRBJ2-2; TRBD1 matches at 8 bases. CDR1 SGHAT and CDR2 FQNNGV come from the germline V gene. The CDR3 length is 14 residues. V lost 6 bases, J lost 6 bases, and 6 bases stayed unmatched.

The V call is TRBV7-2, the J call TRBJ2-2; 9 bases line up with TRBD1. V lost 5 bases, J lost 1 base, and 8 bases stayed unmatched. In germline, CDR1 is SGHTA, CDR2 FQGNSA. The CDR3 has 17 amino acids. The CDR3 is CASSPPTGQGNTGELFF. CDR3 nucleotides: TGTGCCAGCAGCCCTCCCACGGGACAGGGGAACACCGGGGAGCTGTTTTTT.

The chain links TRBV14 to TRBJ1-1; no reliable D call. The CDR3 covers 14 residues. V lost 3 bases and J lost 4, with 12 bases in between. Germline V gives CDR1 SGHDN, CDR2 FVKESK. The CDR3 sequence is CASSQLGKGTEAFF. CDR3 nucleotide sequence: TGTGCCAGCAGCCAGCTGGGAAAGGGCACTGAAGCTTTCTTT. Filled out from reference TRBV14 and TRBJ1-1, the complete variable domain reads EAGVTQFPSHSVIEKGQTVTLRCDPISGHDNLYWYRRVMGKEIKFLLHFVKESKQDESGMPNNRFLAERTGGTYSTLKVQPAELEDSGVYFCASSQLGKGTEAFFGQGTRLTVV.

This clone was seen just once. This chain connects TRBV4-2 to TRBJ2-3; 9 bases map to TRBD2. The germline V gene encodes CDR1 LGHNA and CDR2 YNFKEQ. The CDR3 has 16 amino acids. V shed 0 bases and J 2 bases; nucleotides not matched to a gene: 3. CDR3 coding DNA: TGTGCCAGCAGCCAAGAGGGACTAGCCATCACAGATACGCAGTATTTT. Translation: CASSQEGLAITDTQYF.

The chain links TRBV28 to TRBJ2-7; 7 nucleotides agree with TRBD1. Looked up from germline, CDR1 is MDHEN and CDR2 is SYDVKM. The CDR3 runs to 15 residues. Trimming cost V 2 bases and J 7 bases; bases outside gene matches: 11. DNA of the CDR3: TGTGCCAGCAGTTTAAGGACAGGACCCCTTCAAGAGCAGTACTTC. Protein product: CASSLRTGPLQEQYF.

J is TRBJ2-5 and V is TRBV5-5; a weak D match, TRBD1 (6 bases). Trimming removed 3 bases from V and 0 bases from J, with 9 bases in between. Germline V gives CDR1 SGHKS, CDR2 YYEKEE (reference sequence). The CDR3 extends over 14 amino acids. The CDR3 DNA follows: TGTGCCAGCAGCTCCGGGACACACCAAGAGACCCAGTACTTC. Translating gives CASSSGTHQETQYF. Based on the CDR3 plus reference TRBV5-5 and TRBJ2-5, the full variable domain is DAGVTQSPTHLIKTRGQQVTLRCSPISGHKSVSWYQQVLGQGPQFIFQYYEKEERGRGNFPDRFSARQFPNYSSELNVNALLLGDSALYLCASSSGTHQETQYFGPGTRLLVL.

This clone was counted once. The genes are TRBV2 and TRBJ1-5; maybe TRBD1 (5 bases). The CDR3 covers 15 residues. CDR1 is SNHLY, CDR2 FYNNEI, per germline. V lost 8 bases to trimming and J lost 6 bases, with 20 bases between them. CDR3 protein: CASQTSGTLVQPQHF. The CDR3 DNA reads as TGTGCCAGCCAGACTTCCGGGACTCTTGTTCAGCCCCAGCATTTT. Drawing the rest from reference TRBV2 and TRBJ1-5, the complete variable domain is EPEVTQTPSHQVTQMGQEVILRCVPISNHLYFYWYRQILGQKVEFLVSFYNNEISEKSEIFDDQFSVERPDGSNFTLKIRSTKLEDSAMYFCASQTSGTLVQPQHFGDGTRLSIL.

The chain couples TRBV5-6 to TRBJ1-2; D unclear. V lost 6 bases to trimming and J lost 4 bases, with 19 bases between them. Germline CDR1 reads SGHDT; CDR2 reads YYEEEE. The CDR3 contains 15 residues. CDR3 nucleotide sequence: TGTGCCAGCAACCTCGAGGGCAAGGGCTCCTATGGCTACACCTTC. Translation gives CASNLEGKGSYGYTF. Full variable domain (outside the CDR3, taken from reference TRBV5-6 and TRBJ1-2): DAGVTQSPTHLIKTRGQQVTLRCSPKSGHDTVSWYQQALGQGPQFIFQYYEEEERQRGNFPDRFSGHQFPNYSSELNVNALLLGDSALYLCASNLEGKGSYGYTFGSGTRLTVV.

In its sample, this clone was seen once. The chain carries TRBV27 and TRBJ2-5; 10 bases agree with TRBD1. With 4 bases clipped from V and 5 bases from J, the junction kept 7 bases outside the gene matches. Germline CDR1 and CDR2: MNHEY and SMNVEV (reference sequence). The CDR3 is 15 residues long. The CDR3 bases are TGTGCCAGCAGTTCGCCGGGACAGGGGACGGAGACCCAGTACTTC. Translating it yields CASSSPGQGTETQYF.

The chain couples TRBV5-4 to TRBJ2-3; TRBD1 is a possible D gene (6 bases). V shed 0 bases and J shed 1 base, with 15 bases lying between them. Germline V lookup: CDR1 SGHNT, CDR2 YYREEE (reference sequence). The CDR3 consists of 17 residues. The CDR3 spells CASSLAVGSGGTDTQYF. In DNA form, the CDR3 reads TGTGCCAGCAGCTTGGCCGTCGGGTCAGGGGGCACAGATACGCAGTATTTT.

The CDR3 loop reads CASTEDGLNYGYTF. DNA of the CDR3: TGTGCCAGCACCGAGGACGGGCTGAACTATGGCTACACCTTC. The chain recombines TRBV28 with TRBJ1-2; D is undetermined. CDR1 and CDR2 (germline): MDHEN, SYDVKM. V dropped 7 bases and J dropped 2 bases, with 14 bases sitting between them. CDR3 length equals 14 residues.

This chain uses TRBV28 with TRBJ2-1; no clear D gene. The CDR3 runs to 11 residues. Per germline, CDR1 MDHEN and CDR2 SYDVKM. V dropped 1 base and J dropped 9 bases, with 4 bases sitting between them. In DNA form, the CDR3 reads TGTGCCAGCAGTTTATCGGGTGAGCAGTTCTTC. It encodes CASSLSGEQFF.